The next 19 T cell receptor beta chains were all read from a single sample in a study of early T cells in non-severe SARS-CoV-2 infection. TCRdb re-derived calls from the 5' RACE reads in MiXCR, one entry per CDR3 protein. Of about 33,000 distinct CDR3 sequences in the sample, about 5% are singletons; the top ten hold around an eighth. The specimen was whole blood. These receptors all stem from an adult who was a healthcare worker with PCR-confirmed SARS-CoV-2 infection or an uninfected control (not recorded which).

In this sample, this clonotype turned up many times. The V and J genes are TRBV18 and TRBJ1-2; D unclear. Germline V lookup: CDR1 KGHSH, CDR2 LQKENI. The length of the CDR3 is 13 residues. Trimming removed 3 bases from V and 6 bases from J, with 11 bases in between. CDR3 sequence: CASSPGDRDGYTF. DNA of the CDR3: TGTGCCAGCTCACCTGGCGATAGGGATGGCTACACCTTC.

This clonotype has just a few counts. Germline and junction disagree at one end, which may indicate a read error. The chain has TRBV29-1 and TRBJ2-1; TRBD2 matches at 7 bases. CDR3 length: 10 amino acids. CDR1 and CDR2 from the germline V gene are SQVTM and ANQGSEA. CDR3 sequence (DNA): TGCAGCGTGGAAGGGGCTAGCGGTAACTTC. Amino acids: CSVEGASGNF.

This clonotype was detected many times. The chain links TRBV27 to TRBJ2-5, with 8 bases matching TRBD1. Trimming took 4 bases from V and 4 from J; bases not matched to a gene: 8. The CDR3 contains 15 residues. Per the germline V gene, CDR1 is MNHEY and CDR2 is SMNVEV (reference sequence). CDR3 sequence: CASSSHPTGAETQYF. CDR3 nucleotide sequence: TGTGCCAGCAGTTCACATCCGACAGGGGCAGAGACCCAGTACTTC.

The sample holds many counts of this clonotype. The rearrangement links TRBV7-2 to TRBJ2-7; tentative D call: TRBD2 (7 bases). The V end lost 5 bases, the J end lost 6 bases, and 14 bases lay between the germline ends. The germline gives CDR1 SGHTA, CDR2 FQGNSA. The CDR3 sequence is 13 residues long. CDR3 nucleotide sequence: TGTGCCAGCAGCCCCAGAGGGGGGGCCGAGCAGTACTTC. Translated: CASSPRGGAEQYF. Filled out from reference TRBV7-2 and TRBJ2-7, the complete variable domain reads GAGVSQSPSNKVTEKGKDVELRCDPISGHTALYWYRQSLGQGLEFLIYFQGNSAPDKSGLPSDRFSAERTGGSVSTLTIQRTQQEDSAVYLCASSPRGGAEQYFGPGTRLTVT.

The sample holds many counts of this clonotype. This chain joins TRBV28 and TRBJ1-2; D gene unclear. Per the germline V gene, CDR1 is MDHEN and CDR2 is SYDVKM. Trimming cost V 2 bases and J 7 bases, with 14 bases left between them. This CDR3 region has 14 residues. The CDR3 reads CASSLQAGIRGYTF. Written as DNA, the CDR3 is TGTGCCAGCAGTTTACAGGCAGGAATCCGTGGCTACACCTTC.

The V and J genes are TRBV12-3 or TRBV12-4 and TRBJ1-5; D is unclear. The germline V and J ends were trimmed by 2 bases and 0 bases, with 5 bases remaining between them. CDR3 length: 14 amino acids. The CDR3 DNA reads TGTGCCAGCAGTTTACACGGTAGCAATCAGCCCCAGCATTTT. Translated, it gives CASSLHGSNQPQHF.

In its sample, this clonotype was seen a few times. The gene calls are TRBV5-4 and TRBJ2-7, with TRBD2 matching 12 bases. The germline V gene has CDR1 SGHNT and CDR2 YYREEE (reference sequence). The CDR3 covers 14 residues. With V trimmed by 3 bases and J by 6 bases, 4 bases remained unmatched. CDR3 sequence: CASSSLTSGGEQYF. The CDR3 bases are TGTGCCAGCAGCTCTTTGACTAGCGGGGGCGAGCAGTACTTC.

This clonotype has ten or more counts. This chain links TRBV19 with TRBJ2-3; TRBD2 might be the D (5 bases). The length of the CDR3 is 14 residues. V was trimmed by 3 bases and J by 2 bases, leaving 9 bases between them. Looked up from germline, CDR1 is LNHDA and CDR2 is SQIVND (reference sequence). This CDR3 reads CASSISTTTDTQYF. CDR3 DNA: TGTGCCAGTAGTATTTCGACTACCACAGATACGCAGTATTTT.

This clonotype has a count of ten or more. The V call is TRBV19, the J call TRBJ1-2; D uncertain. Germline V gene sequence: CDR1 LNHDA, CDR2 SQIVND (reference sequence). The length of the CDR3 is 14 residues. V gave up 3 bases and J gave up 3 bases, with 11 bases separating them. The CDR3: CASSMAAIDYGYTF. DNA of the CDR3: TGTGCCAGTAGTATGGCAGCGATCGACTATGGCTACACCTTC.

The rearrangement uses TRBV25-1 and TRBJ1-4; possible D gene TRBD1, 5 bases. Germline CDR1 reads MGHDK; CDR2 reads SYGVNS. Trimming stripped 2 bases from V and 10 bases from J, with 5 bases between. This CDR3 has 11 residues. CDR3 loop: CASSEGGKLFF. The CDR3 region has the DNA TGTGCCAGCAGTGAAGGGGGAAAACTGTTTTTT. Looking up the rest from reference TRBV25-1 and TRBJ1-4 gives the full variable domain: EADIYQTPRYLVIGTGKKITLECSQTMGHDKMYWYQQDPGMELHLIHYSYGVNSTEKGDLSSESTVSRIRTEHFPLTLESARPSHTSQYLCASSEGGKLFFGSGTQLSVL.

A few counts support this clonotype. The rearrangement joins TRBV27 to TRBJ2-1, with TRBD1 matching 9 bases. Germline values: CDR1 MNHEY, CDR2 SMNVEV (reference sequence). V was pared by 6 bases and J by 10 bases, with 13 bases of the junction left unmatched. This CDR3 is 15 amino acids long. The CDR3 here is CASSSPPGGQGEQFF. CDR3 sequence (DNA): TGTGCCAGCAGCTCCCCCCCCGGGGGACAGGGAGAGCAGTTCTTC.

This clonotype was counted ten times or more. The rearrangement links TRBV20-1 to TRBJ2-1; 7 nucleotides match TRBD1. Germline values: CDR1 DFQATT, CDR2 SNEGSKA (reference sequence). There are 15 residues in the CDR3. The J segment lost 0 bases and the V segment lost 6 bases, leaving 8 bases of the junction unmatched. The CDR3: CSALRGGASYNEQFF. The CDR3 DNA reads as TGCAGTGCCTTACGAGGGGGCGCCTCCTACAATGAGCAGTTCTTC.

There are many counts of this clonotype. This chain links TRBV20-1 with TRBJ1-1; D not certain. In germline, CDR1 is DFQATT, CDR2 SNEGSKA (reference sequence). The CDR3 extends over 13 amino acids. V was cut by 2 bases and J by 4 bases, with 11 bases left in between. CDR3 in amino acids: CSARPSGVTEAFF. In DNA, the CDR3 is TGCAGTGCTAGACCTTCCGGGGTCACTGAAGCTTTCTTT.

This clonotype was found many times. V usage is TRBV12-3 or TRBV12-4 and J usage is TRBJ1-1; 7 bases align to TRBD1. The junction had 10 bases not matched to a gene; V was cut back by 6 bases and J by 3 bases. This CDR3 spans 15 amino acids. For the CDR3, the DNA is TGTGCCAGCAGGACTACAGGGGTGGGGGACACTGAAGCTTTCTTT. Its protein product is CASRTTGVGDTEAFF.

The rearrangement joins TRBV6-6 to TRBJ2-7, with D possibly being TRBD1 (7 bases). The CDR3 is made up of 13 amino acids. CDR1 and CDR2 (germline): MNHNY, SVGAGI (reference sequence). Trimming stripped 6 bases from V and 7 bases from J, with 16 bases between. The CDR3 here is CASRQGGITEQYF. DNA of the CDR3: TGTGCCAGCAGGCAGGGGGGCATTACGGAGCAGTACTTC.

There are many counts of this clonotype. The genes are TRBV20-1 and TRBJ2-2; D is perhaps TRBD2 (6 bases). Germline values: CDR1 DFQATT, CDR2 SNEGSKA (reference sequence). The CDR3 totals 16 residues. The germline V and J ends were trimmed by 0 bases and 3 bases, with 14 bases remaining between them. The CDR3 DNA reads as TGCAGTGCTAGAGACCCGGGACTCCGAGACACCGGGGAGCTGTTTTTT. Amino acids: CSARDPGLRDTGELFF.

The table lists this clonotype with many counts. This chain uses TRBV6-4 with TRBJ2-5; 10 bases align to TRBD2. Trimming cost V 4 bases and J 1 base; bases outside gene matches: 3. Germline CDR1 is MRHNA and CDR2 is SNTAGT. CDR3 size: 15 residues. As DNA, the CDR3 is TGTGCCAGCAGTGCGCTAGCGGGGGCCCAAGAGACCCAGTACTTC. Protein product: CASSALAGAQETQYF.

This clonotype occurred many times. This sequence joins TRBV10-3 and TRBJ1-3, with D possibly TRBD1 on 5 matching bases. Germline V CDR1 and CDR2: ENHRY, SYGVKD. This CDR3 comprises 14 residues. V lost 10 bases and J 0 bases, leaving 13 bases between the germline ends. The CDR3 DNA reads TGTGCCACTACGGGACTCTTCTCTGGAAACACCATATATTTT. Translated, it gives CATTGLFSGNTIYF.

CDR3 sequence reads: CASSGHVRQSLTDTQYF. In DNA form, the CDR3 reads TGTGCCAGCAGTGGGCACGTCCGACAGTCACTCACAGATACGCAGTATTTT. The rearrangement links TRBV6-1 to TRBJ2-3; D might be TRBD1 (5 bases). V lost 4 bases and J 2 bases, leaving 19 bases between the germline ends. CDR1 is MNHNS and CDR2 is SASEGT in the germline V gene. CDR3 size: 17 residues.